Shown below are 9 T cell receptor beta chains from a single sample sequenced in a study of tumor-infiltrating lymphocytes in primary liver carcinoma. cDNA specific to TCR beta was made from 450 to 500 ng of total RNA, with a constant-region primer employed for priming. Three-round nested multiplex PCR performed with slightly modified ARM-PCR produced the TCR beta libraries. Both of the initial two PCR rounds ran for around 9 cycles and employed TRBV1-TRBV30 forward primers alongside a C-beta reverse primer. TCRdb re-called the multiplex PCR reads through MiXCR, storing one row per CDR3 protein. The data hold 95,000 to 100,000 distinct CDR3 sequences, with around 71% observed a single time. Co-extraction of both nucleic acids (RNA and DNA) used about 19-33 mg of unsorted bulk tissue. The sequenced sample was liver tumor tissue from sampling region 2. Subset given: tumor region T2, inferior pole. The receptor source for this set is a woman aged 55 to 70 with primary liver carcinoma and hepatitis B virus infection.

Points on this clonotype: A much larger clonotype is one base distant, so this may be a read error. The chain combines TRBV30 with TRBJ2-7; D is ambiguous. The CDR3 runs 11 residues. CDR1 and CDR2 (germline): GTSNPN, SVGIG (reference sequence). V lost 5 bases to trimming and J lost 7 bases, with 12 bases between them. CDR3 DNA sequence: TGTGCCTGGTCCCATGGCAAGGAGCAGTACTTC. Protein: CAWSHGKEQYF. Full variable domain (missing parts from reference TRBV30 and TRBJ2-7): SQTIHQWPATLVQPVGSPLSLECTVEGTSNPNLYWYRQAAGRGLQLLFYSVGIGQISSEVPQNLSASRPQDRQFILSSKKLLLSDSGFYLCAWSHGKEQYFGPGTRLTVT.

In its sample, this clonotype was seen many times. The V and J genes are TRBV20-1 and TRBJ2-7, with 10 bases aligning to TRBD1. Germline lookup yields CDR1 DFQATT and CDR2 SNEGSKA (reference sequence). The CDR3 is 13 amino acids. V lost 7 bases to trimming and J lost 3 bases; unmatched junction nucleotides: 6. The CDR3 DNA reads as TGCAGTGTTAACCGGGACAGGGGCTACGAGCAGTACTTC. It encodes CSVNRDRGYEQYF.

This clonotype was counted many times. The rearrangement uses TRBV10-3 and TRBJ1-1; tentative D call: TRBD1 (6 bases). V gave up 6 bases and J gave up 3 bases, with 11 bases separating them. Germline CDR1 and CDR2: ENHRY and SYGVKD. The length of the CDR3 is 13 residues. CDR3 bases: TGTGCCATCAGGGGGACACCTTACACTGAAGCTTTCTTT. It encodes CAIRGTPYTEAFF.

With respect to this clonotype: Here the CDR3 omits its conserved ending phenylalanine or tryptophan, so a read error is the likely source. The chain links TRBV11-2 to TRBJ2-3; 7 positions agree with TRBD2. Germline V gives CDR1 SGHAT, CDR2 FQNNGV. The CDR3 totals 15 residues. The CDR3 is CASSFGLGRTDTQYS. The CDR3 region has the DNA TGTGCTAGTAGCTTCGGACTAGGACGCACAGATACGCAGTATTCT.

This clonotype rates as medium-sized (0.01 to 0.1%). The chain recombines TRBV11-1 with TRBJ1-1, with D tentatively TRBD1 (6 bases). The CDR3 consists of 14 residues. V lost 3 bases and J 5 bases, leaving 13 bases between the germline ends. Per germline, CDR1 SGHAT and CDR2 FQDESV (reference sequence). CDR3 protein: CASSFGRGGTEAFF. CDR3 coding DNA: TGTGCCAGCAGCTTCGGCAGGGGAGGAACTGAAGCTTTCTTT. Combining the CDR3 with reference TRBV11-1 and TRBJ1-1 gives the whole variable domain EAEVAQSPRYKITEKSQAVAFWCDPISGHATLYWYRQILGQGPELLVQFQDESVVDDSQLPKDRFSAERLKGVDSTLKIQPAELGDSAMYLCASSFGRGGTEAFFGQGTRLTVV.

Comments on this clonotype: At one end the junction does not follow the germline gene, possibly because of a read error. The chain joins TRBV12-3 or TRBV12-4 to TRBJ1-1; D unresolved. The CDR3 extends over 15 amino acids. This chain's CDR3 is CSSSSLGRGGSEAFF. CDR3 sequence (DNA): TGTTCCAGCAGTAGCCTCGGGCGTGGCGGCTCTGAAGCTTTCTTT.

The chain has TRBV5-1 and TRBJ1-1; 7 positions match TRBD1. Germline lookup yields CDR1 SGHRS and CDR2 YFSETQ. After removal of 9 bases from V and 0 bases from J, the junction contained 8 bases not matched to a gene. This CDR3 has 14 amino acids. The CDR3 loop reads CANREGAVNTEAFF. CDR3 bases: TGCGCCAACAGAGAGGGGGCAGTGAACACTGAAGCTTTCTTT. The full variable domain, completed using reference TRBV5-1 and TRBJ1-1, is KAGVTQTPRYLIKTRGQQVTLSCSPISGHRSVSWYQQTPGQGLQFLFEYFSETQRNKGNFPGRFSGRQFSNSRSEMNVSTLELGDSALYLCANREGAVNTEAFFGQGTRLTVV.

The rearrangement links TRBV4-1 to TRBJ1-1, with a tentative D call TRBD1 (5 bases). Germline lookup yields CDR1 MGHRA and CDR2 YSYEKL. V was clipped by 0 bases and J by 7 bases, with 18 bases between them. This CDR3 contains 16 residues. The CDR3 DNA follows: TGCGCCAGCAGCCAAGAATTGACCTCCTCGGACATTGAAGCTTTCTTT. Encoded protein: CASSQELTSSDIEAFF.

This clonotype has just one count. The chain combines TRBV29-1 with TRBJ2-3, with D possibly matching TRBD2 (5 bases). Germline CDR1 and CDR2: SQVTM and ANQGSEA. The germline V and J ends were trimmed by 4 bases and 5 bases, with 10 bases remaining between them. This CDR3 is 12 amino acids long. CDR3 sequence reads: CSVAPRVDTQYF. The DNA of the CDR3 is TGCAGCGTTGCCCCGAGGGTAGATACGCAGTATTTT.